Shown below are 11 T cell receptor beta chains from a single sample sequenced in a study of CXCR3-negative and CXCR3-positive naive CD8 T cells. Their antigen targets remain unknown. UMI-labeled TRB cDNA libraries were prepared by 5' RACE. TCRdb reanalyzed the 5' RACE reads, giving one entry per CDR3 protein sequence and no DNA. The sample yields about 70,000 distinct CDR3 sequences, of which the top ten take up under 0.8%. Points from the study as a whole: The TRB CDR3s that CXCR3-positive naive cells carried were more hydrophobic than those of CXCR3-negative naive cells.

Sequencing was done on a sample of naive CXCR3+ CD8+ T cells from blood. Subset: CD45RO-CCR7+CD27+CD95- naive CD8+ T cells expressing CXCR3 (TNR3+). The receptors come from a human donor in good health. Some clones in this sample may be carry-over from other donors' samples.

The J gene is TRBJ2-1, the V gene TRBV7-9; the D call from TCRdb, TRBD1, cannot be confirmed without DNA. The germline V gene encodes CDR1 SEHNR and CDR2 FQNEAQ (reference sequence). This CDR3 has 12 amino acids. The CDR3: CASNQDRDEQFF.

The chain recombines TRBV30 with TRBJ2-7. The CDR3 is 14 amino acids. CDR1 and CDR2 (germline): GTSNPN, SVGIG (reference sequence). CDR3 sequence: CAWSEHLGSYEQYF.

This sequence joins TRBV7-9 and TRBJ2-7; TCRdb's D call, TRBD1, is unchecked because there is no DNA. Germline CDR1 SEHNR, CDR2 FQNEAQ (reference sequence). The CDR3 is 14 amino acids. The CDR3 protein is CASSRGTGAYEQYF.

This rearrangement joins TRBV19 to TRBJ2-1; the TCRdb call, TRBD1, lacks DNA for checking. CDR3 size: 15 residues. Germline V lookup: CDR1 LNHDA, CDR2 SQIVND (reference sequence). The chain's CDR3 is CASSITQGGLDEQFF.

The gene calls are TRBV4-3 and TRBJ2-1; the TRBD2 assignment by TCRdb is unverifiable without DNA. Looked up from germline, CDR1 is LGHNA and CDR2 is YSLEER. The CDR3 length is 16 residues. The CDR3 loop reads CASSQELAGGYNEQFF.

The chain employs TRBV5-1 and TRBJ2-5. The germline gives CDR1 SGHRS, CDR2 YFSETQ. The CDR3 totals 13 residues. The CDR3 loop reads CASSLGTQETQYF.

The chain has TRBV30 and TRBJ2-2. The CDR3 runs to 14 residues. CDR1 GTSNPN and CDR2 SVGIG come from the germline V gene (reference sequence). This chain's CDR3 is CAWSVQGHTGELFF.

V gene TRBV28 combines with J gene TRBJ2-2; as DNA is missing, the TRBD2 call by TCRdb cannot be tested. Germline values: CDR1 MDHEN, CDR2 SYDVKM. CDR3 size: 15 residues. This chain's CDR3 is CASSLLAGAAGELFF.

The chain is built from TRBV6-2 or TRBV6-3 and TRBJ2-7. CDR1 and CDR2 (germline): MNHEY, SVGEGT. This CDR3 has 16 amino acids. CDR3 sequence: CASSYLTNTEPHEQYF.

This chain connects TRBV7-9 to TRBJ2-1. There are 14 residues in the CDR3. CDR1 and CDR2 (germline): SEHNR, FQNEAQ (reference sequence). CDR3 sequence: CASSLVATKGEQFF. Variable domain in full (rest from reference TRBV7-9 and TRBJ2-1): DTGVSQNPRHKITKRGQNVTFRCDPISEHNRLYWYRQTLGQGPEFLTYFQNEAQLEKSRLLSDRFSAERPKGSFSTLEIQRTEQGDSAMYLCASSLVATKGEQFFGPGTRLTVL.

The CDR3 sequence is CASSLYPDRGPSADTQYF. V and J are TRBV7-8 and TRBJ2-3; checking the TCRdb D call of TRBD1 is not possible without DNA. CDR1 SGHVS and CDR2 FQNEAQ come from the germline V gene. This CDR3 is 18 amino acids long. Full variable domain (missing parts from reference TRBV7-8 and TRBJ2-3): GAGVSQSPRYKVAKRGQDVALRCDPISGHVSLFWYQQALGQGPEFLTYFQNEAQLDKSGLPSDRFFAERPEGSVSTLKIQRTQQEDSAVYLCASSLYPDRGPSADTQYFGPGTRLTVL.